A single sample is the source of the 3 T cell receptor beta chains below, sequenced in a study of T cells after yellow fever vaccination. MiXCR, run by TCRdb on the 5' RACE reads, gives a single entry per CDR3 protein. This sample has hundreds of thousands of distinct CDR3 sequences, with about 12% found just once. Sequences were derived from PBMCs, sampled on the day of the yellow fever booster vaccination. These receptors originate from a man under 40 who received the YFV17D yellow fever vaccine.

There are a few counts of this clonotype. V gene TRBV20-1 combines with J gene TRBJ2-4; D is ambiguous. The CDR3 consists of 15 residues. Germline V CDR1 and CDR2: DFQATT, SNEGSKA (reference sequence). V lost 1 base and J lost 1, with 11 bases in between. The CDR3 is CSARGEGGAKNIQYF. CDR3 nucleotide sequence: TGCAGTGCTAGAGGGGAAGGTGGGGCCAAAAACATTCAGTACTTC.

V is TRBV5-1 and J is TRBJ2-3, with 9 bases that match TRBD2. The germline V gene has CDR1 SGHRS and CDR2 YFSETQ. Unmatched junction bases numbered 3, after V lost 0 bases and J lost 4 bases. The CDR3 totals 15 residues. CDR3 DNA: TGCGCCAGCAGCTTGGACGGACTAGCGCCAGATACGCAGTATTTT. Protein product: CASSLDGLAPDTQYF.

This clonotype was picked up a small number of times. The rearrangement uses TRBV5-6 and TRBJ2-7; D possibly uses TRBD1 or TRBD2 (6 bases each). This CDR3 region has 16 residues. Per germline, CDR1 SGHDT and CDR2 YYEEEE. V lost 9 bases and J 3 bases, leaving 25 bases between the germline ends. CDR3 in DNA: TGTGCCACCAGAGCTTGGGGAGGAGGACAGAGCTACGAGCAGTACTTC. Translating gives CATRAWGGGQSYEQYF.